The clone carrying this T cell receptor (beta chain) was counted a few times. Antigen: not known. This specimen belongs to a study of cytomegalovirus exposure and HLA in healthy donors. Study outcomes and limitations: A later examination showed that TCR association rates differed by HLA locus, with DRB1 most and HLA-C fewest.

Germline CDR1 and CDR2: LNHDA and SQIVND (reference sequence). The J segment lost 8 bases and the V segment lost 8 bases, leaving 28 bases of the junction unmatched. The CDR3 has 19 amino acids. Researchers ran the PCR with 60 Vbeta and 13 Jbeta primers. Only in-frame clones appear in the TCRdb table, and some are missing; sequencing was by immunoSEQ multiplex PCR. The sample carries approximately 190,000 clones, 81% recorded once. The receptor comes from a man between 50 and 59 years old in good health and CMV-seronegative. The V and J genes are TRBV19 and TRBJ1-2; the match to TRBD1 covers 8 bases. Sequenced input: PBMCs. The CDR3 sequence is CASSDFGDRQGRLVRGYTF. The CDR3 nucleotides read TGTGCCAGTTCCGATTTTGGGGACCGACAGGGGCGGCTGGTACGAGGCTACACCTTC. Looking up the rest from reference TRBV19 and TRBJ1-2 gives the full variable domain: DGGITQSPKYLFRKEGQNVTLSCEQNLNHDAMYWYRQDPGQGLRLIYYSQIVNDFQKGDIAEGYSVSREKKESFPLTVTSAQKNPTAFYLCASSDFGDRQGRLVRGYTFGSGTRLTVV.